Below are 6 T cell receptor beta chains sequenced from a single sample in a study of human T cells and chemical hapten exposure. Time point in this sample: patch test 2, 6 weeks after DPC sensitization. Stated treatment: therapeutic diphenylcyclopropenone sensitization with weekly scalp DPC. MiXCR, applied by TCRdb to the RACE reads, yields one record per CDR3 protein. The sample has about 73,000 distinct CDR3 sequences, 6.5% to 10% seen once. Here the sequenced sample was whole blood, taken in connection with sensitization to the hapten diphenylcyclopropenone (DPC). Receptors were obtained from a woman in her 50s with alopecia areata. Some clones in this sample may be carry-over from other donors' samples.

The chain has TRBV29-1 and TRBJ1-3, with D maybe TRBD1 (5 bases). Germline V gene sequence: CDR1 SQVTM, CDR2 ANQGSEA. V lost 7 bases and J lost 0, with 13 bases in between. The length of the CDR3 is 14 residues. The CDR3 DNA follows: TGCAGCGGGACCTCGGGGGGCTCTGGAAACACCATATATTTT. Translated, it gives CSGTSGGSGNTIYF.

The chain links TRBV7-2 to TRBJ2-1; D may be TRBD1 (7 bases). With 2 bases removed from V and 7 bases from J, the gap between germline ends came to 21 bases. The germline V gene has CDR1 SGHTA and CDR2 FQGNSA. This CDR3 comprises 17 residues. The CDR3 region is CASSLMGMRQGGNEQFF. The CDR3 coding sequence is TGTGCCAGCAGCTTAATGGGAATGAGACAGGGAGGAAATGAGCAGTTCTTC.

This clonotype appeared a few times. V and J are TRBV29-1 and TRBJ1-1; D perhaps matches TRBD1 (6 bases). CDR1 and CDR2 (germline): SQVTM, ANQGSEA. Trimming stripped 1 base from V and 0 bases from J, with 12 bases between. The CDR3 length is 15 residues. The CDR3 nucleotides are TGCAGCGTTGAAGGGGGGGCAGGGGTGAACACTGAAGCTTTCTTT. Protein product: CSVEGGAGVNTEAFF.

The table lists this clonotype with a few counts. V gene TRBV10-3 combines with J gene TRBJ2-1; 7 nucleotides agree with TRBD2. The CDR3 length is 13 residues. CDR1 is ENHRY, CDR2 SYGVKD, per germline. J gave up 8 bases and V 7 bases, and 8 bases lay outside the gene matches. CDR3 in amino acids: CAINFGRYDEQFF. For the CDR3, the DNA is TGTGCCATCAACTTCGGGAGGTACGATGAGCAGTTCTTC.

The chain recombines TRBV6-5 with TRBJ1-5; possibly TRBD1 for D (5 bases). This CDR3 region has 16 residues. CDR1 is MNHEY and CDR2 is SVGAGI in the germline V gene. V was cut by 2 bases and J by 0 bases, with 11 bases left in between. CDR3 DNA sequence: TGTGCCAGCAGTTACGGGGGGTCCTATAGCAATCAGCCCCAGCATTTT. Its translation is CASSYGGSYSNQPQHF.

This clonotype was counted once. The genes are TRBV7-2 and TRBJ2-5; possibly TRBD1 for D (6 bases). Germline assignment: CDR1 SGHTA and CDR2 FQGNSA. Between the trimmed V and J ends, which lost 5 bases and 5 bases, there was a span of 15 bases. CDR3 length: 14 residues. The CDR3 DNA sequence: TGTGCCAGCAGCCCCAGGGGTTTCGGGGAGACCCAGTACTTC. This gives the protein CASSPRGFGETQYF.